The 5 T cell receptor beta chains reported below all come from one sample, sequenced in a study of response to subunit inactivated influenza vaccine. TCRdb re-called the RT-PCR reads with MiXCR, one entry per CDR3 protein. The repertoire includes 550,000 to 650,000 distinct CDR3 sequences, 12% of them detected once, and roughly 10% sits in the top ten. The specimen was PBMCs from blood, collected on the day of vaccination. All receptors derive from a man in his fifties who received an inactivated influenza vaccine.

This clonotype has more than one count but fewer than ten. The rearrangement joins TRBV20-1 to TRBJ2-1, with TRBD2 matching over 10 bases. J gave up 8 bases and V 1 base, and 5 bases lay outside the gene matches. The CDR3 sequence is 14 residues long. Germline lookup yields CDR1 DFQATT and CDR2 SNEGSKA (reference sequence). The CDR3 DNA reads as TGCAGTGCTAGAGCGGCTAGCGGGGGAGATGAGCAGTTCTTC. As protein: CSARAASGGDEQFF.

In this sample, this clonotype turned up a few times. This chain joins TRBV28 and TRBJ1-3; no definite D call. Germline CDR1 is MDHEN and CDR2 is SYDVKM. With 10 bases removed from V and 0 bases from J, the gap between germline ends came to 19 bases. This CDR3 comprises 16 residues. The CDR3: CAIGSAGTISGNTIYF. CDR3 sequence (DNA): TGTGCCATAGGGTCCGCAGGTACCATCTCTGGAAACACCATATATTTT.

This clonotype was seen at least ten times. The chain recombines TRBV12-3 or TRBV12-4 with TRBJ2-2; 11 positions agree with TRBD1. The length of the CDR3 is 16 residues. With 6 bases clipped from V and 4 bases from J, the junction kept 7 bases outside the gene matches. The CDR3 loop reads CASRRPGQGVTGELFF. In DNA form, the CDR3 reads TGTGCCAGCAGAAGACCGGGACAGGGGGTCACCGGGGAGCTGTTTTTT.

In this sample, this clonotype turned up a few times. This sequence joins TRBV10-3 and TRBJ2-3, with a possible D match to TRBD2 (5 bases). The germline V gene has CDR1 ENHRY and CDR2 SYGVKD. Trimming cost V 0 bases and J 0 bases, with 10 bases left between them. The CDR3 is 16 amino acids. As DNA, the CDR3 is TGTGCCATCAGTGAGTCCTTCGCGGGCAGCACAGATACGCAGTATTTT. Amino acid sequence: CAISESFAGSTDTQYF.

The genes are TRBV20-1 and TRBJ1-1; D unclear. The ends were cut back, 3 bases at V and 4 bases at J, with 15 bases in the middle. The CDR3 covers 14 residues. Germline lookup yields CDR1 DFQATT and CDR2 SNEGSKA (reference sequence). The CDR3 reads CSASVPGRITEAFF. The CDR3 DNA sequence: TGCAGTGCTAGTGTTCCTGGGAGGATCACTGAAGCTTTCTTT.